This is a list of T cell receptor beta chains from one sample in a study of T cell responses to AZD1222 COVID-19 vaccine. Assay: immunoSEQ multiplex PCR; the TCRdb copy retains only in-frame clones and omits some. This sample has 110,000 to 150,000 clones, with approximately 92% found just once. The material was peripheral blood, obtained on day 0 of AZD1222 vaccination. All receptors come from an adult in good health. Each CDR3 is given with its conserved first and last residue. A D gene is named only where the DNA matches it firmly.

>.|TRBJ1-1|TRBV7-9
CASSLEASPFTEAFF
>TRBD2|TRBJ2-7|TRBV13
CASSPPGLATGEQYF
>.|TRBJ2-7|TRBV6-5
CASSYTGRRAYF
>.|TRBJ1-5|TRBV27
CASSLRWDGPQHF
>.|TRBJ2-5|TRBV19
CASSFGYQETQYF
>.|TRBJ1-2|TRBV4-2
CASSQDRGDYGYTF
>.|TRBJ1-2|TRBV19
CATSTGSEGDGYTF
>.|TRBJ1-3|TRBV27
CASRLTGISGNTIYF
>.|TRBJ1-2|TRBV2
CASSDPGGEHYGYTF
>.|TRBJ2-7|TRBV13
CASSLEGAYEQYF
>TRBD2|TRBJ2-7|TRBV19
CASSTGGSSYEQYF
>.|TRBJ1-4|TRBV18
CASSPLGQSNEKLFF
>.|TRBJ1-2|TRBV28
CASTVGGYGYTF
>.|TRBJ2-7|TRBV30
CAWSNKAPTSYEQYF
>TRBD2|TRBJ2-5|TRBV5-4
CASSFTSATRETQYF
>.|TRBJ1-2|TRBV7-9
CASSLAGMTEYGYTF
>.|TRBJ2-7|TRBV18
CASSPRADYEQYF
>TRBD2|TRBJ2-2|TRBV5-1
CASSPREGSNTGELFF
>TRBD1|TRBJ1-5|TRBV2
CASSPDRGNQPQHF
>.|TRBJ1-2|TRBV6-5
CASSSRGHYGYTF
>TRBD2|TRBJ2-1|TRBV7-2
CASSPGLAGVESFF
>.|TRBJ2-3|TRBV19
CASSRRRGEGTDTQYF
>.|TRBJ2-7|TRBV10-1
CASSESGRYEQYF
>.|TRBJ2-2|TRBV7-8
CASSPQGIRAGELFF
>TRBD2|TRBJ2-5|TRBV11-3
CASSFRTSGRLETQYF
>TRBD1|TRBJ1-5|TRBV4-2
CASSQDGQGLQPQHF
>TRBD1|TRBJ1-4|TRBV7-8
CASSFGGDRGRNEKLFF
>.|TRBJ1-6|TRBV6-5
CASPEGGGANSPLHF
>.|TRBJ2-7|TRBV3-1/TRBV3-2
CASSHLSYEQYF
>.|TRBJ2-2|TRBV28
CASSLSTRTVNTGELFF
>.|TRBJ1-2|TRBV4-2
CASSQDGTGENYGYTF
>.|TRBJ2-1|TRBV6-6
CASSSDYRKPNEQFF
>.|TRBJ2-6|TRBV5-1
CASSLAGRERSGANVLTF
>.|TRBJ2-5|TRBV12-3/TRBV12-4
CASSLGVGTQYF
>.|TRBJ1-1|TRBV5-1
CASSSPTGVNTEAFF
>.|TRBJ2-2|TRBV24-1
CATSDRGSLTGELFF
>TRBD2|TRBJ2-5|TRBV11-3
CASSSRGSGAETQYF
>.|TRBJ1-1|TRBV29-1
CSVERRGRVNTEAFF
>.|TRBJ2-2|TRBV24-1
CATSGRVTGELFF
>TRBD2|TRBJ2-1|TRBV4-3
CASSPMELAGDSNEQFF
>.|TRBJ1-3|TRBV28
CASRIPSGNSGNTIYF
>.|TRBJ2-5|TRBV12-3/TRBV12-4
CASSFGFRETQYF